This T cell receptor (beta chain) was documented in a study of blood T cells in healthy people across ages. Notes on the study in general: Diversity figures derived from one million T cells were judged to underestimate the true value.

A second PCR, run for about 6 to 11 cycles, used a sample-barcoded 5' primer plus a J-beta primer mix. A single record per CDR3 protein comes from TCRdb applying MiXCR to the 5' RACE reads. The repertoire has 800,000 to 950,000 distinct CDR3 sequences, just under 30% of them found once; the top ten carry more than 8.5%. Comment on this clonotype: What it binds is unknown.

Between the trimmed V and J ends, which lost 3 bases and 4 bases, there was a span of 13 bases. The CDR3 totals 15 residues. Germline V gene sequence: CDR1 LNHDA, CDR2 SQIVND (reference sequence). The sample was also reused in another study, on T cells of mothers and their children. That investigation notes: In cDNA synthesis, all of the extracted RNA was used at approximately 1.5 ug per 15 ul. Barcodes for each sample and 2-4 random nucleotides were added by the M1S primer used in the second PCR. From each mother came over 9 million TCR beta CDR3 reads, and from each child came some 3.2 million.

Sequenced input: blood. This sequence originates from a woman aged 40-49 years in good health. The chain links TRBV19 to TRBJ1-5; TRBD1 might be the D (6 bases). The CDR3 loop is CASSIWTEINQPQHF. CDR3 sequence (DNA): TGTGCCAGTAGTATTTGGACAGAGATAAATCAGCCCCAGCATTTT. Full variable domain (outside the CDR3, taken from reference TRBV19 and TRBJ1-5): DGGITQSPKYLFRKEGQNVTLSCEQNLNHDAMYWYRQDPGQGLRLIYYSQIVNDFQKGDIAEGYSVSREKKESFPLTVTSAQKNPTAFYLCASSIWTEINQPQHFGDGTRLSIL.